This T cell receptor (beta chain) was recovered during a study of T cell changes during pregnancy in multiple sclerosis. The protocol was immunoSEQ multiplex PCR, while the TCRdb copy is restricted to in-frame clones and leaves out a portion. The table lists about 42,000 clones, approximately 90% of them singletons. Between the trimmed V and J ends, which lost 0 bases and 10 bases, there was a span of 13 bases. Per germline, CDR1 GTSNPN and CDR2 SVGIG (reference sequence). The CDR3 contains 14 residues. The source of this sequence is a female donor with multiple sclerosis, enrolled in a pregnancy study. The material sequenced was CD4+ T cells from peripheral blood mononuclear cells, taken in the second trimester of pregnancy. The chain joins TRBV30 to TRBJ1-6; weak D call: TRBD1 (6 bases). The CDR3 sequence: CAWSVAQGGSPLHF. Written as DNA, the CDR3 is TGTGCCTGGAGTGTAGCACAGGGCGGCTCACCCCTCCACTTT.